This TCR beta chain was identified in a study of blood T cell repertoires in COVID-19. Study overall: Collection of acute and convalescent COVID-19 samples took place in the United States, Italy and Spain.

The CDR3 has 16 amino acids. Between the trimmed V and J ends, which lost 1 base and 4 bases, there was a span of 16 bases. The germline CDR1 and CDR2 sequences are LGHDT and YNNKEL (reference sequence). TCRdb's table, derived via immunoSEQ multiplex PCR, lists solely in-frame clones and lacks some. The sample has fewer than 450,000 clones, roughly 90% seen once; the top ten hold approximately 0.93%. The rearrangement joins TRBV3-1 (or the pseudogene TRBV3-2) to TRBJ2-5, with D possibly TRBD2 on 5 matching bases. The receptor was derived from a woman aged 25 to 39 who had recovered from COVID-19. Sequences were obtained from PBMCs or T cells enriched from blood (not recorded which). CDR3 nucleotide sequence: TGTGCCAGCAGCCAAGGGGTCCCTAGCTTTCGAGAGACCCAGTACTTC. Translating gives CASSQGVPSFRETQYF.